The 26 T cell receptor beta chains listed next were all sequenced from one sample in a study of blood T cell repertoires in COVID-19. Clones were read by immunoSEQ multiplex PCR, and TCRdb kept only the in-frame ones, dropping some. This table holds some 190,000 clones, 80% to 90% found once. The sequenced material came from peripheral blood. Receptors originate from a human donor with active or convalescent COVID-19. The donor label of this sample is uncertain.

The rearrangement joins TRBV5-1 to TRBJ1-1; D is ambiguous. This CDR3 contains 13 residues. CDR1 SGHRS and CDR2 YFSETQ come from the germline V gene. Between the trimmed V and J ends, which lost 0 bases and 9 bases, there was a span of 12 bases. This CDR3 reads CASSLGFEGQAFF. The CDR3 DNA is TGCGCCAGCAGCTTGGGGTTTGAGGGCCAAGCTTTCTTT.

This clone was seen a handful of times. The chain uses TRBV4-1 and TRBJ2-1; perhaps TRBD2 as D (6 bases). V lost 0 bases and J lost 3, with 15 bases in between. This CDR3 contains 17 residues. Germline V CDR1 and CDR2: MGHRA, YSYEKL. The CDR3 here is CASSQDQRDGGYNEQFF. The CDR3 DNA follows: TGCGCCAGCAGCCAAGACCAAAGGGACGGGGGCTACAATGAGCAGTTCTTC.

As regards this clone: One end of the junction fails to match germline, which may point to a read error. The rearrangement joins TRBV30 to TRBJ2-3; D possibly corresponds to TRBD1 (6 bases). Germline CDR1 and CDR2: GTSNPN and SVGIG (reference sequence). The length of the CDR3 is 14 residues. CDR3 sequence: CAWVAGVGTGTQYF. CDR3 DNA sequence: TGTGCCTGGGTGGCAGGGGTGGGCACAGGTACGCAGTATTTT.

CDR3 nucleotide sequence: TGCGCCAGCAGCTGGGGGACAGTGAGCTCCTACGAGCAGTACTTC. Translation: CASSWGTVSSYEQYF. The J gene is TRBJ2-7, the V gene TRBV5-1, with 7 bases that match TRBD1. V trimming: 3 bases; J trimming: 0 bases; junction bases outside the gene matches: 6. The CDR3 has 15 amino acids. CDR1 and CDR2 from the germline V gene are SGHRS and YFSETQ.

This clone was recorded only once. J is TRBJ2-5 and V is TRBV9, with 11 bases identical to TRBD1. The CDR3 has 15 residues. Germline CDR1 is SGDLS and CDR2 is YYNGEE. J gave up 5 bases and V 0 bases, and 3 bases lay outside the gene matches. CDR3 amino acids: CASSVGTGGRETQYF. The CDR3 DNA reads TGTGCCAGCAGCGTAGGGACAGGGGGCCGGGAGACCCAGTACTTC.

The chain joins TRBV24-1 to TRBJ2-3; 12 nucleotides align to TRBD2. Looked up from germline, CDR1 is KGHDR and CDR2 is SFDVKD. V lost 4 bases and J lost 3; bases outside the gene matches: 4. The CDR3 contains 16 residues. The CDR3 sequence is CATSDRLAGETDTQYF. CDR3 coding DNA: TGTGCCACCAGTGACCGACTAGCGGGAGAGACAGATACGCAGTATTTT.

This chain links TRBV2 with TRBJ1-6; D is possibly TRBD1 (6 bases). The V end lost 4 bases, the J end lost 6 bases, and 10 bases lay between the germline ends. This CDR3 region has 14 residues. CDR1 is SNHLY, CDR2 FYNNEI, per germline. The CDR3 spells CASSGGLGNSPLHF. CDR3 sequence (DNA): TGTGCCAGCAGTGGGGGGCTTGGTAATTCACCCCTCCACTTT.

The V call is TRBV5-4, the J call TRBJ2-1, with TRBD2 as a possible D gene (5 bases). Deletions cut 4 bases from V and 11 bases from J, with 16 bases between. Germline values: CDR1 SGHNT, CDR2 YYREEE (reference sequence). This CDR3 region has 13 residues. CDR3 residues: CASSPLHGDKQFF. The CDR3 nucleotides are TGTGCCAGCAGCCCTCTCCACGGGGATAAGCAGTTCTTC.

As concerns this clone: Relative to the germline gene, one junction end is altered; a read error may explain this. This CDR3 reads CASSLDKTLEILQNF. The DNA for the CDR3 is TGTGCCAGCAGCTTGGATAAGACACTAGAAATCCTGCAGAACTTC. The chain joins TRBV5-4 to TRBJ2-5, with D possibly TRBD2 on 5 matching bases. CDR1 is SGHNT and CDR2 is YYREEE in the germline V gene (reference sequence). The CDR3 length is 15 residues. The whole variable domain, remainder taken from reference TRBV5-4 and TRBJ2-5, is ETGVTQSPTHLIKTRGQQVTLRCSSQSGHNTVSWYQQALGQGPQFIFQYYREEENGRGNFPPRFSGLQFPNYSSELNVNALELDDSALYLCASSLDKTLEILQNFGPGTRLLVL.

This chain links TRBV15 with TRBJ1-2; D is perhaps TRBD1 (5 bases). Germline V gene sequence: CDR1 LNHNV, CDR2 YYDKDF (reference sequence). The CDR3 has 13 residues. Trimming removed 5 bases from V and 4 bases from J, with 11 bases in between. The CDR3 loop is CATSSREVYGYTF. CDR3 nucleotides: TGTGCCACCAGCTCCAGGGAAGTCTATGGCTACACCTTC.

This chain connects TRBV12-3 or TRBV12-4 to TRBJ1-2; perhaps TRBD1 as D (6 bases). There are 12 residues in the CDR3. With 0 bases removed from V and 7 bases from J, the gap between germline ends came to 6 bases. CDR3 DNA: TGTGCCAGCAGTTTAGCACAGGGTGGCTACACCTTC. The encoded protein is CASSLAQGGYTF.

The chain recombines TRBV14 with TRBJ2-2; possible D gene TRBD1, 5 bases. The length of the CDR3 is 13 residues. Germline loops: CDR1 SGHDN, CDR2 FVKESK. V gave up 4 bases and J gave up 4 bases, with 7 bases separating them. The CDR3: CASSPQGTGELFF. The CDR3 region has the DNA TGTGCCAGCAGCCCGCAGGGCACCGGGGAGCTGTTTTTT. The full variable domain, rest sourced from reference TRBV14 and TRBJ2-2, is EAGVTQFPSHSVIEKGQTVTLRCDPISGHDNLYWYRRVMGKEIKFLLHFVKESKQDESGMPNNRFLAERTGGTYSTLKVQPAELEDSGVYFCASSPQGTGELFFGEGSRLTVL.

This rearrangement joins TRBV6-2 or TRBV6-3 to TRBJ1-2, with a weak D call TRBD1 (6 bases). Per the germline V gene, CDR1 is MNHEY and CDR2 is SVGEGT. The CDR3 runs to 15 residues. V dropped 5 bases and J dropped 2 bases, with 15 bases sitting between them. Written as DNA, the CDR3 is TGTGCCAGCAGTATTTTATCGGGGGGCAACTATGGCTACACCTTC. This gives the protein CASSILSGGNYGYTF.

Turning to this clone: In the same sample, other DNA sequences code for this CDR3. This rearrangement joins TRBV5-1 to TRBJ1-4; 9 bases agree with TRBD1. There are 14 residues in the CDR3. Germline V gives CDR1 SGHRS, CDR2 YFSETQ. V gave up 4 bases and J gave up 7 bases; unmatched junction bases: 5. CDR3 residues: CASSLGQGSEKLFF. DNA of the CDR3: TGCGCCAGCAGCCTGGGACAGGGTAGTGAAAAACTGTTTTTT.

This clone was seen ten or more times. The chain combines TRBV24-1 with TRBJ2-3; 9 bases are shared with TRBD2. Losses at the gene ends were 4 bases for V and 6 bases for J; bases not matched to a gene: 10. The CDR3 runs to 16 residues. In germline, CDR1 is KGHDR, CDR2 SFDVKD. The CDR3 reads CATSDPPSGARDTQYF. CDR3 in DNA: TGTGCCACCAGTGACCCCCCTAGCGGGGCCCGGGATACGCAGTATTTT.

This clone was found once. This chain connects TRBV29-1 to TRBJ1-2; D is possibly TRBD1 (5 bases). V was shortened by 6 bases and J by 2 bases, with 13 bases between the two germline ends. There are 13 residues in the CDR3. Germline assignment: CDR1 SQVTM and CDR2 ANQGSEA. The DNA of the CDR3 is TGCAGCGTGATTTTGCAGGGAAACTATGGCTACACCTTC. This codes for CSVILQGNYGYTF.

This clone was seen a handful of times. This chain connects TRBV18 to TRBJ1-4; D ambiguous. The CDR3 sequence is 13 residues long. Trimming stripped 0 bases from V and 8 bases from J, with 7 bases between. Germline CDR1 reads KGHSH; CDR2 reads LQKENI. The CDR3 protein is CASSPPEGEKLFF. In nucleotides, the CDR3 is TGTGCCAGCTCACCACCGGAGGGAGAAAAACTGTTTTTT.

The gene calls are TRBV10-3 and TRBJ2-7, with D possibly being TRBD2 (6 bases). Germline CDR1 is ENHRY and CDR2 is SYGVKD. This CDR3 has 13 residues. V dropped 8 bases and J dropped 7 bases, with 18 bases sitting between them. CDR3 region: CAIRGLSAGEQYF. CDR3 DNA sequence: TGTGCCATCCGGGGACTGTCGGCGGGGGAGCAGTACTTC.

The rearrangement uses TRBV28 and TRBJ1-3, with D perhaps matching TRBD1 (5 bases). V was shortened by 5 bases and J by 0 bases, with 20 bases between the two germline ends. CDR3 size: 18 residues. CDR1 is MDHEN and CDR2 is SYDVKM in the germline V gene. CDR3 amino acids: CASSPGWGRTYSGNTIYF. The CDR3 DNA reads as TGTGCCAGCAGTCCCGGGTGGGGGAGGACTTACTCTGGAAACACCATATATTTT.

The chain has TRBV25-1 and TRBJ1-6; 8 bases map to TRBD1. Germline V gene sequence: CDR1 MGHDK, CDR2 SYGVNS. Losses at the gene ends were 6 bases for V and 8 bases for J; bases not matched to a gene: 3. CDR3 length: 13 residues. The CDR3: CASRDREYSPLHF. The CDR3 DNA is TGTGCCAGCAGGGACAGGGAATATTCACCCCTCCACTTT.

This clone was counted between two and nine times. This chain connects TRBV12-3 or TRBV12-4 to TRBJ2-1, with 9 bases aligning to TRBD2. This CDR3 is built from 12 residues. With 10 bases clipped from V and 3 bases from J, the junction kept 1 base outside the gene matches. Here the CDR3 DNA reads TGTGCCATAGCGGGGGACTACAATGAGCAGTTCTTC. It is translated as CAIAGDYNEQFF.

The CDR3 loop reads CASSRSSDSYNEQFF. DNA of the CDR3: TGTGCCAGCAGCCGCTCTAGTGACTCCTACAATGAGCAGTTCTTC. The V and J genes are TRBV9 and TRBJ2-1, with unresolved D. The CDR3 has 15 amino acids. From germline, CDR1 is SGDLS and CDR2 YYNGEE. V shed 4 bases and J shed 0 bases, with 11 bases lying between them.

The V call is TRBV11-1, the J call TRBJ2-1, with D possibly being TRBD2 (5 bases). CDR3 length: 14 residues. Trimming shortened V by 2 bases and J by 11 bases, and 16 bases separated the two germline ends. CDR1 and CDR2 (germline): SGHAT, FQDESV (reference sequence). Here the CDR3 reads CASSLSPETGKQFF. CDR3 coding DNA: TGTGCCAGCAGCTTATCGCCGGAGACGGGGAAGCAGTTCTTC.

This sequence joins TRBV7-9 and TRBJ1-6, with D unclear. V lost 3 bases and J 5 bases, leaving 14 bases between the germline ends. CDR3 size: 16 residues. CDR1 is SEHNR and CDR2 is FQNEAQ in the germline V gene (reference sequence). CDR3 DNA sequence: TGTGCCAGCAGCTTGTTAGCAACCCGAAATAATTCACCCCTCCACTTT. As protein: CASSLLATRNNSPLHF.

This chain links TRBV5-6 with TRBJ2-7; 7 bases match TRBD1. V was clipped by 0 bases and J by 5 bases; unmatched bases: 2. The CDR3 contains 13 residues. The germline gives CDR1 SGHDT, CDR2 YYEEEE. The CDR3 coding sequence is TGTGCCAGCAGCTTGGTAGGGGGCGACGAGCAGTACTTC. It specifies CASSLVGGDEQYF. The whole variable domain, filled in from reference TRBV5-6 and TRBJ2-7, reads DAGVTQSPTHLIKTRGQQVTLRCSPKSGHDTVSWYQQALGQGPQFIFQYYEEEERQRGNFPDRFSGHQFPNYSSELNVNALLLGDSALYLCASSLVGGDEQYFGPGTRLTVT.

The gene calls are TRBV5-4 and TRBJ2-5; possibly TRBD2 for D (7 bases). The V and J ends lost 0 bases and 7 bases respectively, with 16 bases between them. CDR3 length: 15 residues. Germline values: CDR1 SGHNT, CDR2 YYREEE (reference sequence). CDR3 bases: TGTGCCAGCAGCTTGGCGGGGGGCCAGGTTGTGACCCAGTACTTC. Translated: CASSLAGGQVVTQYF.